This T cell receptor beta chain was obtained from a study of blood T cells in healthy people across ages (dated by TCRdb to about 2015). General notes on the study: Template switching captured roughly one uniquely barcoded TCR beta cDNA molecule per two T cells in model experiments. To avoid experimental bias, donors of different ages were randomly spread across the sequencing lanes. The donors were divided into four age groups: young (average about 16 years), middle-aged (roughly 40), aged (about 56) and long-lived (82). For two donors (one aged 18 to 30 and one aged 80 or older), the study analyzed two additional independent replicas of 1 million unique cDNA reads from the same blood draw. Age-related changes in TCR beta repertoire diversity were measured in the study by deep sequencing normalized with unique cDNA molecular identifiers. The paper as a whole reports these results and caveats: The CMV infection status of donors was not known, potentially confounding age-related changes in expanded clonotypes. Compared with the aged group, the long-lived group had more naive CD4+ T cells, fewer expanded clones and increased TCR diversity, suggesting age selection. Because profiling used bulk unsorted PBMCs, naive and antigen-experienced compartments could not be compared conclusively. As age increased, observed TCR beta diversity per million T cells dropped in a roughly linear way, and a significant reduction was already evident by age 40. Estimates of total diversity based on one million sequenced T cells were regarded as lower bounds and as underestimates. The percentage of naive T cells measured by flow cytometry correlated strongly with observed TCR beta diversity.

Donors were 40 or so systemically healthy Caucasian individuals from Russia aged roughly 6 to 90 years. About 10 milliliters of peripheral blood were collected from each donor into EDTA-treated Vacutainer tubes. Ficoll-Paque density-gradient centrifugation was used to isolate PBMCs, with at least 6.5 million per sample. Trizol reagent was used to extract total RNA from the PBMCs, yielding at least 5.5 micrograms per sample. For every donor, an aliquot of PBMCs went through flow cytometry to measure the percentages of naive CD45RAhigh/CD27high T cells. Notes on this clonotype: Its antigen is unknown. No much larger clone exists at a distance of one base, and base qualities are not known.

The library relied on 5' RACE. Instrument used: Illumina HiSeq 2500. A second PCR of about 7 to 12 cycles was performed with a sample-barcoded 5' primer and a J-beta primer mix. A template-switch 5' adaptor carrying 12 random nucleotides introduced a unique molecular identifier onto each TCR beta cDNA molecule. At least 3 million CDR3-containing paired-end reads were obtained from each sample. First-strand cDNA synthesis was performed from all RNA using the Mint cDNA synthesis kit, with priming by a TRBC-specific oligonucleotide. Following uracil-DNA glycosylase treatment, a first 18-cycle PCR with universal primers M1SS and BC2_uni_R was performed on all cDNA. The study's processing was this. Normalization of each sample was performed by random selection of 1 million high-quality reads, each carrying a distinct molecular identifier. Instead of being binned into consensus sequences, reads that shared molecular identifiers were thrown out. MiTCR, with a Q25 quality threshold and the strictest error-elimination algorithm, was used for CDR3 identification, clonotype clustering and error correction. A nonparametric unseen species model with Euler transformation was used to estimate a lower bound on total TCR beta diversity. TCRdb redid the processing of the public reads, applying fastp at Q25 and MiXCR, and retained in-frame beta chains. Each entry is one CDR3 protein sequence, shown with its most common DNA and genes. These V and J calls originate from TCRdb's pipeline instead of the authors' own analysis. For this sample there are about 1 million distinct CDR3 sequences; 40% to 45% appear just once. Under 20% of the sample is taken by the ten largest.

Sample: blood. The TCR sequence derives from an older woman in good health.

The CDR3 here reads CASRNGQHVYNEQFF. In nucleotide form, the sequence is TGTGCCAGCAGAAATGGACAGCACGTCTACAATGAGCAGTTCTTC. The sequence links TRBV6-6 to TRBJ2-1, with TRBD1 tentatively as D gene (6 bases match). The CDR1 and CDR2 encoded by the germline V gene (reference sequence) are MNHNY and SVGAGI. V was cut back by 6 bases and J by 3 bases, leaving a gap of 15 bases between them. The CDR3 runs 15 residues from the cysteine to the phenylalanine. The DNA shown is the 45-base CDR3, in frame from base 1.